This T cell receptor (beta chain) was profiled in a study of blood T cell repertoires in COVID-19. The protocol was immunoSEQ multiplex PCR, while the TCRdb copy is restricted to in-frame clones and leaves out a portion. The sample carries 110,000 or so clones, about nine tenths recorded once. The CDR3 is 14 residues long. Trimming took 5 bases from V and 2 from J, leaving 12 bases between them. Germline lookup yields CDR1 SGHAT and CDR2 FQNNGV. The rearrangement links TRBV11-2 to TRBJ2-5, with a weak D call TRBD2 (5 bases). The receptor's source is a human donor in a cohort sampled during active COVID-19. The sample consisted of peripheral blood. CDR3 DNA sequence: TGTGCCAGCAGCAAACGGGGTTTACAAGAGACCCAGTACTTC. Translated, it gives CASSKRGLQETQYF.